These T cell receptor beta chains were read from a single sample in a study of OX40 agonist ivuxolimab in advanced cancers. The table came from immunoSEQ multiplex PCR; TCRdb's copy has only in-frame clones and leaves some out. This sample has 50,000 or so clones, with around 88% found just once. The material sequenced was CD4+ or CD8+ T cells sorted from blood, taken in a trial of the OX40 agonist ivuxolimab. These TCRs come from an adult with an advanced solid tumor such as melanoma, head and neck, liver or kidney cancer. CDR3s include the opening cysteine and the closing phenylalanine or tryptophan. Each record gives: D gene, clone size, J gene, V gene, CDR3 protein, CDR3 DNA. A D gene is named only where the DNA matches it firmly. Some rows mark clone size as missing; the rest say once, few, many or name a class of expanded clone.

d_call: NA
clone_size: once
j_call: TRBJ2-6
v_call: TRBV6-6
cdr3_aa: CASSYGISGANVLTF
cdr3_nt: TGTGCCAGCAGTTACGGAATCTCTGGGGCCAACGTCCTGACTTTC

d_call: TRBD1
clone_size: medium-sized
j_call: TRBJ1-2
v_call: TRBV6-5
cdr3_aa: CASNNQGGAYGYTF
cdr3_nt: TGTGCCAGCAATAATCAGGGGGGCGCTTATGGCTACACCTTC

d_call: NA
clone_size: NA
j_call: TRBJ2-3
v_call: TRBV2
cdr3_aa: CASSELGGTDTQYF
cdr3_nt: TGTGCCAGCAGTGAATTGGGGGGCACAGATACGCAGTATTTT

d_call: TRBD1
clone_size: NA
j_call: TRBJ2-7
v_call: TRBV6-1
cdr3_aa: CASSEGTGGYEQYF
cdr3_nt: TGTGCCAGCAGTGAAGGGACAGGTGGCTACGAGCAGTACTTC

d_call: NA
clone_size: NA
j_call: TRBJ1-1
v_call: TRBV28
cdr3_aa: CASSFRGARTEAFF
cdr3_nt: TGTGCCAGCAGTTTTCGGGGGGCCCGAACTGAAGCTTTCTTT

d_call: NA
clone_size: NA
j_call: TRBJ2-1
v_call: TRBV15
cdr3_aa: CATSFLSSYNEQFF
cdr3_nt: TGTGCCACCAGTTTCCTCAGCTCCTACAATGAGCAGTTCTTC

d_call: TRBD2
clone_size: NA
j_call: TRBJ2-5
v_call: TRBV10-2
cdr3_aa: CASSPLTGGRETQYF
cdr3_nt: TGCGCCAGCAGCCCCTTAACGGGGGGAAGGGAGACCCAGTACTTC

d_call: NA
clone_size: NA
j_call: TRBJ2-7
v_call: TRBV27
cdr3_aa: CASSLQHTYEQYF
cdr3_nt: TGTGCCAGCAGCCTACAGCATACCTACGAGCAGTACTTC

d_call: TRBD1
clone_size: NA
j_call: TRBJ2-1
v_call: TRBV7-9
cdr3_aa: CASSSETGVNEQFF
cdr3_nt: TGTGCCAGCAGCTCCGAAACAGGGGTCAATGAGCAGTTCTTC

d_call: NA
clone_size: NA
j_call: TRBJ2-7
v_call: TRBV19
cdr3_aa: CASSPTGGAGPNGEQYF
cdr3_nt: TGTGCCAGTAGTCCGACCGGTGGGGCCGGGCCCAACGGGGAGCAGTACTTC

d_call: NA
clone_size: NA
j_call: TRBJ1-3
v_call: TRBV19
cdr3_aa: CASTPVGGNTIYF
cdr3_nt: TGTGCCAGTACCCCCGTGGGGGGAAACACCATATATTTT

d_call: TRBD2
clone_size: NA
j_call: TRBJ2-7
v_call: TRBV5-1
cdr3_aa: CASSPGGFGEQYF
cdr3_nt: TGCGCCAGCAGCCCGGGGGGTTTCGGCGAGCAGTACTTC

d_call: NA
clone_size: NA
j_call: TRBJ2-3
v_call: TRBV18
cdr3_aa: CASSPPLATSTDTQYF
cdr3_nt: TGTGCCAGCTCACCACCCCTAGCGACTAGCACAGATACGCAGTATTTT

d_call: TRBD1
clone_size: NA
j_call: TRBJ1-5
v_call: TRBV7-6
cdr3_aa: CASSLGGTANQPQHF
cdr3_nt: TGTGCCAGCAGCTTAGGAGGGACAGCCAATCAGCCCCAGCATTTT

d_call: NA
clone_size: NA
j_call: TRBJ1-5
v_call: TRBV5-6
cdr3_aa: CASSLLNQPQHF
cdr3_nt: TGTGCCAGCAGCTTACTGAATCAGCCCCAGCATTTT

d_call: TRBD2
clone_size: NA
j_call: TRBJ2-3
v_call: TRBV7-3
cdr3_aa: CASSYGTSGTDTQYF
cdr3_nt: TGTGCCAGCAGCTACGGGACTAGCGGGACTGATACGCAGTATTTT

d_call: TRBD1
clone_size: once
j_call: TRBJ1-2
v_call: TRBV19
cdr3_aa: CASRLPTGGGNGYTF
cdr3_nt: TGTGCCAGTAGGCTCCCGACAGGGGGCGGAAATGGCTACACCTTC

d_call: NA
clone_size: NA
j_call: TRBJ1-1
v_call: TRBV5-6
cdr3_aa: CASSLWQGGKRTEAFF
cdr3_nt: TGCGCCAGCAGCTTGTGGCAGGGAGGTAAGCGCACTGAAGCTTTCTTT

d_call: NA
clone_size: NA
j_call: TRBJ2-7
v_call: TRBV19
cdr3_aa: CASRPGLGVGGEQYF
cdr3_nt: TGTGCCAGTAGGCCGGGACTGGGCGTCGGGGGCGAGCAGTACTTC